The T cell receptor beta chain described here comes from a study of T cell repertoires and HLA-DP antigens. Worth noting for this clone: Its antigen remains unidentified.

V lost 4 bases and J lost 4, with 28 bases in between. The CDR3 runs to 19 residues. Germline V CDR1 and CDR2: MDHEN, SYDVKM. TCRdb's table, derived via immunoSEQ multiplex PCR, lists solely in-frame clones and lacks some. The sample records over 100,000 clones, over 90% being singletons. The material sequenced was CD4+ T cells from PBMCs. This chain links TRBV28 with TRBJ2-5, with a possible D match to TRBD1 (6 bases). This receptor was identified in a woman aged 18-29 years in good health and CMV-seronegative. CDR3 sequence (DNA): TGTGCCAGCAGTTCAACATACTACCGGACAGACTGCGATAGAGAGACCCAGTACTTC. Translated, it gives CASSSTYYRTDCDRETQYF.